This T cell receptor (beta chain) originates from a study of vaccination and CD4 T cells after COVID-19. As for this clonotype: Its antigen is unidentified.

Findings of the study overall: Early timepoints after natural infection were not analyzed in these convalescent patients. Convalescent patients' clones that were vaccine-specific were spike mono-reactive in 304 of 307 cases.

The CDR3 covers 13 residues. Germline loops: CDR1 MNHNS, CDR2 SASEGT. V lost 7 bases to trimming and J lost 2 bases, with 12 bases between them. The Oncomine TCR Beta short-read assay was what sequenced the DNA obtained from cultured CD4+ T cells. One entry per CDR3 protein results from TCRdb running MiXCR on the PCR reads. The sample records about 17,000 distinct CDR3 sequences, 30% to 45% being singletons. Stated treatment: roughly 11-day PBMC culture with coronavirus spike peptide pools or control peptides (ViraFEST assay). ViraFEST used peptide pools to expand antigen-specific T cells and subsequently sequenced their TCRs. At days 3 and 7, half the medium was exchanged for fresh IL-2 medium.

Input material: CD4+ T cells from blood, cultured in vitro. The origin of this receptor is a human donor who had recovered from COVID-19. This chain uses TRBV6-1 with TRBJ2-7; D may correspond to TRBD1 or TRBD2 (5 bases each). CDR3 DNA sequence: TGTGCCAGCACCCGGGACCCAGCCTACGAGCAGTACTTC. Protein sequence: CASTRDPAYEQYF.